This T cell receptor (beta chain) emerged from a study of post-analysis software for immune sequencing data. Points from the study as a whole: Significantly lower normalized Chao1 diversity was found in patients with multiple sclerosis relative to controls. Elevated frequency relative to controls characterized 4 or 5 TRBV segments in patients, TRBV5-6, TRBV5-1 and TRBV20-1 among them.

Germline trimming cut 6 bases from V and 4 bases from J; bases unmatched to any gene: 4. CDR1 is ENHRY and CDR2 is SYGVKD in the germline V gene. This CDR3 is built from 14 residues. With regard to this clonotype: Antigen specificity is unknown.

Unique molecular identifiers tagged the TCR beta cDNA libraries. Input amounts of about 0.95 to 11 million T cells were used. These gave roughly 500,000 cDNA molecules, so each molecule approximated one T cell. Using its own MiXCR run on the PCR reads, TCRdb lists one record per CDR3 protein. The sample holds some 700,000 distinct CDR3 sequences, approximately 59% seen once. The chain couples TRBV10-3 to TRBJ2-3; 10 bases are shared with TRBD2. The receptor comes from a girl between 2 and 10 years old with multiple sclerosis. Sequenced: blood. CDR3: CAISTGTSADTQYF. DNA for the CDR3: TGTGCCATCAGCACCGGGACTAGCGCAGATACGCAGTATTTT.